Shown below are 25 T cell receptor beta chains from a single sample sequenced in a study of radiotherapy plus CTLA-4 blockade in lung cancer. Produced via immunoSEQ multiplex PCR; TCRdb's table is partial and in-frame only. The sample shows about 78,000 clones, roughly 86% of them seen only once. The input for sequencing was peripheral blood, taken from a patient treated with radiotherapy plus ipilimumab. Receptors were obtained from a human donor with non-small cell lung cancer who had a partial response to radiotherapy plus ipilimumab.

This chain connects TRBV5-1 to TRBJ1-4, with D uncertain. This CDR3 is 15 amino acids long. The germline gives CDR1 SGHRS, CDR2 YFSETQ. V was trimmed by 0 bases and J by 4 bases, leaving 10 bases between them. CDR3 protein: CASSLGRGYNEKLFF. Here the CDR3 DNA reads TGCGCCAGCAGCTTGGGACGGGGTTATAATGAAAAACTGTTTTTT.

Only one count was recorded for this clone. This chain links TRBV7-2 with TRBJ2-7; possible D gene TRBD2, 6 bases. V lost 5 bases, J lost 2 bases, and 13 bases lay in between. Germline V gene data show CDR1 as SGHTA and CDR2 as FQGNSA. The CDR3 is 14 residues long. For the CDR3, the DNA is TGTGCCAGCAGCCCCAGTAGCGGCCCCTACGAGCAGTACGTC. Translated, it gives CASSPSSGPYEQYV.

The chain links TRBV5-1 to TRBJ2-1; TRBD1 aligns across 7 bases. The germline gives CDR1 SGHRS, CDR2 YFSETQ. The CDR3 covers 14 residues. The trim removed 6 bases at V and 5 bases at J, leaving 8 bases unmatched. CDR3 residues: CASKPTGSNNEQFF. The CDR3 coding sequence is TGCGCCAGCAAACCGACAGGGAGTAACAATGAGCAGTTCTTC.

This clone was seen just once. V and J are TRBV27 and TRBJ1-5; TRBD1 aligns across 7 bases. The germline V gene has CDR1 MNHEY and CDR2 SMNVEV (reference sequence). The CDR3 sequence is 16 residues long. The junction had 13 bases not matched to a gene; V was cut back by 7 bases and J by 4 bases. The CDR3, as DNA: TGTGCCAGCAAAAAAACAGGGGCGGAGAATAATCAGCCCCAGCATTTT. Its protein is CASKKTGAENNQPQHF.

The V and J genes are TRBV6-5 and TRBJ1-1; weak D call: TRBD1 (5 bases). In germline, CDR1 is MNHEY, CDR2 SVGAGI. The germline V and J ends were trimmed by 8 bases and 8 bases, with 12 bases remaining between them. The CDR3 totals 11 residues. The CDR3 spells CASGQTEEAFF. As DNA, the CDR3 is TGTGCCAGCGGGCAGACAGAAGAAGCTTTCTTT.

This chain connects TRBV19 to TRBJ1-2; 7 nucleotides align to TRBD1. Trimming at V came to 6 bases and at J to 2 bases, leaving 3 bases not matched to a gene. The CDR3 is 13 amino acids. Per the germline V gene, CDR1 is LNHDA and CDR2 is SQIVND (reference sequence). CDR3 coding DNA: TGTGCCAGTAGGGAACAGGGGAACTATGGCTACACCTTC. Translated: CASREQGNYGYTF.

The DNA of the CDR3 is TGTGCCAGCAGTGGACTAGCGGCCCGCTCCTACAATGAGCAGTTCTTC. Its translation: CASSGLAARSYNEQFF. This sequence joins TRBV28 and TRBJ2-1; 10 nucleotides match TRBD2. The CDR3 covers 16 residues. CDR1 is MDHEN, CDR2 SYDVKM, per germline. V trimming: 5 bases; J trimming: 0 bases; junction bases outside the gene matches: 4.

In this sample, this clone turned up once. Here the CDR3 reads CASSEIHVSYNEQFF. In DNA form, the CDR3 reads TGTGCCAGCAGTGAAATTCATGTGAGCTACAATGAGCAGTTCTTC. The V and J genes are TRBV2 and TRBJ2-1; D not resolved. The CDR3 contains 15 residues. V lost 2 bases and J 3 bases, leaving 11 bases between the germline ends. The germline V gene has CDR1 SNHLY and CDR2 FYNNEI.

The rearrangement links TRBV5-6 to TRBJ2-7; TRBD2 aligns across 8 bases. J lost 4 bases, V lost 0 bases, and 3 bases had no gene match. This CDR3 spans 14 amino acids. The germline CDR1 and CDR2 sequences are SGHDT and YYEEEE. The CDR3 coding sequence is TGTGCCAGCAGCTTGGAGCGGGAGTTGTACGAGCAGTACTTC. Protein product: CASSLERELYEQYF.

This chain links TRBV4-1 with TRBJ2-3, with 8 bases aligning to TRBD2. Trimming at V came to 4 bases and at J to 2 bases, leaving 8 bases not matched to a gene. The germline V gene encodes CDR1 MGHRA and CDR2 YSYEKL. There are 16 residues in the CDR3. The CDR3 nucleotides are TGCGCCAGCAGCCCGAGGGCGGGAGGCCTCACAGATACGCAGTATTTT. Amino acids: CASSPRAGGLTDTQYF.

This chain uses TRBV11-2 with TRBJ1-1, with TRBD1 as a possible D gene (6 bases). This CDR3 spans 14 amino acids. Trimming removed 0 bases at V and 6 bases at J, with 11 bases between. Germline V gene lookup returns CDR1 SGHAT and CDR2 FQNNGV. The CDR3 reads CASSLDRGRAEAFF. In nucleotides, the CDR3 is TGTGCCAGCAGCTTAGACAGGGGCCGGGCTGAAGCTTTCTTT.

The chain has TRBV7-8 and TRBJ2-2; tentative D call: TRBD2 (6 bases). The ends were cut back, 8 bases at V and 5 bases at J, with 15 bases in the middle. The CDR3 runs 14 residues. Germline values: CDR1 SGHVS, CDR2 FQNEAQ. Here the CDR3 reads CASGLLDWTGELFF. Written as DNA, the CDR3 is TGTGCCAGCGGACTACTAGATTGGACCGGGGAGCTGTTTTTT.

The chain recombines TRBV5-4 with TRBJ1-1, with TRBD1 matching over 7 bases. Germline CDR1 is SGHNT and CDR2 is YYREEE (reference sequence). The trim removed 2 bases at V and 4 bases at J, leaving 2 bases unmatched. The CDR3 is 13 residues long. CDR3: CASSFAGGTEAFF. CDR3 nucleotide sequence: TGTGCCAGCAGCTTCGCAGGGGGCACTGAAGCTTTCTTT.

The chain has TRBV4-2 and TRBJ2-2, with TRBD2 identical over 11 bases. Germline V CDR1 and CDR2: LGHNA, YNFKEQ. The CDR3 covers 17 residues. V was pared by 4 bases and J by 7 bases, with 11 bases of the junction left unmatched. CDR3 sequence (DNA): TGTGCCAGCAGCCCAACGTCTAGCGGGAGGAGGAACGGGGAGCTGTTTTTT. It is translated as CASSPTSSGRRNGELFF.

This chain links TRBV19 with TRBJ1-5; 7 bases agree with TRBD1. The V and J ends lost 4 bases and 7 bases, in that order; junction bases with no gene match: 7. This CDR3 region has 14 residues. Germline loops: CDR1 LNHDA, CDR2 SQIVND (reference sequence). The CDR3 bases are TGTGCCAGTAGTACCCCAGGGGGAGGCCAGCCCCAGCATTTT. It specifies CASSTPGGGQPQHF.

The J gene is TRBJ2-5, the V gene TRBV7-6, with 7 bases fitting TRBD1. The J segment lost 1 base and the V segment lost 4 bases, leaving 15 bases of the junction unmatched. Germline V CDR1 and CDR2: SGHVS, FNYEAQ. The CDR3 is 18 amino acids. The CDR3 DNA sequence: TGTGCCAGCAGCTCCGGCGCCAGACAGGGACCCTCCCAAGAGACCCAGTACTTC. Its protein product is CASSSGARQGPSQETQYF.

This clone was observed a single time. The V gene is TRBV5-6, the J gene TRBJ2-5; 9 bases map to TRBD1. Germline V lookup: CDR1 SGHDT, CDR2 YYEEEE. V trimming: 6 bases; J trimming: 5 bases; junction bases outside the gene matches: 17. The CDR3 consists of 17 residues. The CDR3 region is CASNPLAGTGIRETQYF. As DNA, the CDR3 is TGTGCCAGCAACCCTCTGGCGGGGACAGGGATAAGGGAGACCCAGTACTTC.

The rearrangement uses TRBV19 and TRBJ1-2, with TRBD1 matching 7 bases. Germline CDR1 LNHDA, CDR2 SQIVND (reference sequence). This CDR3 contains 12 residues. V dropped 5 bases and J dropped 5; count of bases not matched to a gene: 2. The CDR3 DNA follows: TGTGCCAGTAGTGAACAGGGGTATGGCTACACCTTC. Amino acids: CASSEQGYGYTF.

This chain connects TRBV9 to TRBJ2-6; D unresolved. This CDR3 has 15 residues. V was trimmed by 0 bases and J by 0 bases, leaving 4 bases between them. Germline CDR1 reads SGDLS; CDR2 reads YYNGEE. Here the CDR3 reads CASSVAGSGANVLTF. The CDR3 DNA follows: TGTGCCAGCAGCGTAGCCGGCTCTGGGGCCAACGTCCTGACTTTC.

V usage is TRBV18 and J usage is TRBJ1-1; D might be TRBD1 (6 bases). The V gene lost 7 bases and the J gene lost 0 bases, with 9 bases spanning the gap. The CDR3 extends over 13 amino acids. Germline CDR1 is KGHSH and CDR2 is LQKENI. The CDR3 spells CASLGHLNTEAFF. The CDR3 DNA reads TGTGCCAGCTTGGGACATCTGAACACTGAAGCTTTCTTT. Full variable domain (rest looked up from reference TRBV18 and TRBJ1-1): NAGVMQNPRHLVRRRGQEARLRCSPMKGHSHVYWYRQLPEEGLKFMVYLQKENIIDESGMPKERFSAEFPKEGPSILRIQQVVRGDSAAYFCASLGHLNTEAFFGQGTRLTVV.

The CDR3 coding sequence is TGCGCCAGCTCGGGTAAATCCTACGAGCAGTACTTC. It codes for CASSGKSYEQYF. This chain connects TRBV10-2 to TRBJ2-7; D ambiguous. In germline, CDR1 is WSHSY, CDR2 SAAADI. V dropped 8 bases and J dropped 1 base, with 9 bases sitting between them. The CDR3 loop spans 12 amino acids.

This clone was seen a handful of times. V is TRBV7-9 and J is TRBJ2-7; TRBD1 matches at 7 bases. Germline V gives CDR1 SEHNR, CDR2 FQNEAQ (reference sequence). V was pared by 1 base and J by 3 bases, with 3 bases of the junction left unmatched. There are 14 residues in the CDR3. The CDR3 region has the DNA TGTGCCAGCAGCTTAGGGACAGGAGTCTACGAGCAGTACTTC. This sequence encodes CASSLGTGVYEQYF.

V gene TRBV7-3 combines with J gene TRBJ1-1; tentatively, D is TRBD1 (5 bases). The length of the CDR3 is 15 residues. Germline V gene lookup returns CDR1 SGHTA and CDR2 FQGTGA. Trimming took 4 bases from V and 5 from J, leaving 17 bases between them. CDR3 nucleotide sequence: TGTGCCAGCAGCTCCCAGTCGGCAGGGTGGACTGAAGCTTTCTTT. It encodes CASSSQSAGWTEAFF. The whole variable domain, filled in from reference TRBV7-3 and TRBJ1-1, reads GAGVSQTPSNKVTEKGKYVELRCDPISGHTALYWYRQSLGQGPEFLIYFQGTGAADDSGLPNDRFFAVRPEGSVSTLKIQRTERGDSAVYLCASSSQSAGWTEAFFGQGTRLTVV.

In its sample, this clone was seen a few times. The chain employs TRBV2 and TRBJ1-5; TRBD1 is a possible D gene (6 bases). Trimming left V 8 bases short and J 2 bases short, with 22 bases between. The CDR3 has 17 amino acids. CDR1 and CDR2 from the germline V gene are SNHLY and FYNNEI. CDR3 in DNA: TGTGCCAGCGAGGGGGGGGGCACCAATCGAGGCAATCAGCCCCAGCATTTT. It translates to CASEGGGTNRGNQPQHF. Full variable domain (outside the CDR3, taken from reference TRBV2 and TRBJ1-5): EPEVTQTPSHQVTQMGQEVILRCVPISNHLYFYWYRQILGQKVEFLVSFYNNEISEKSEIFDDQFSVERPDGSNFTLKIRSTKLEDSAMYFCASEGGGTNRGNQPQHFGDGTRLSIL.

This clone was observed a handful of times. V gene TRBV13 combines with J gene TRBJ1-5; 7 bases match TRBD1. The CDR3 totals 15 residues. Germline V gives CDR1 PRHDT, CDR2 FYEKMQ (reference sequence). V dropped 9 bases and J dropped 1; count of bases not matched to a gene: 9. CDR3 loop: CASSQGGGSNQPQHF. The CDR3 DNA reads as TGTGCCAGTAGTCAGGGGGGCGGGAGCAATCAGCCCCAGCATTTT.